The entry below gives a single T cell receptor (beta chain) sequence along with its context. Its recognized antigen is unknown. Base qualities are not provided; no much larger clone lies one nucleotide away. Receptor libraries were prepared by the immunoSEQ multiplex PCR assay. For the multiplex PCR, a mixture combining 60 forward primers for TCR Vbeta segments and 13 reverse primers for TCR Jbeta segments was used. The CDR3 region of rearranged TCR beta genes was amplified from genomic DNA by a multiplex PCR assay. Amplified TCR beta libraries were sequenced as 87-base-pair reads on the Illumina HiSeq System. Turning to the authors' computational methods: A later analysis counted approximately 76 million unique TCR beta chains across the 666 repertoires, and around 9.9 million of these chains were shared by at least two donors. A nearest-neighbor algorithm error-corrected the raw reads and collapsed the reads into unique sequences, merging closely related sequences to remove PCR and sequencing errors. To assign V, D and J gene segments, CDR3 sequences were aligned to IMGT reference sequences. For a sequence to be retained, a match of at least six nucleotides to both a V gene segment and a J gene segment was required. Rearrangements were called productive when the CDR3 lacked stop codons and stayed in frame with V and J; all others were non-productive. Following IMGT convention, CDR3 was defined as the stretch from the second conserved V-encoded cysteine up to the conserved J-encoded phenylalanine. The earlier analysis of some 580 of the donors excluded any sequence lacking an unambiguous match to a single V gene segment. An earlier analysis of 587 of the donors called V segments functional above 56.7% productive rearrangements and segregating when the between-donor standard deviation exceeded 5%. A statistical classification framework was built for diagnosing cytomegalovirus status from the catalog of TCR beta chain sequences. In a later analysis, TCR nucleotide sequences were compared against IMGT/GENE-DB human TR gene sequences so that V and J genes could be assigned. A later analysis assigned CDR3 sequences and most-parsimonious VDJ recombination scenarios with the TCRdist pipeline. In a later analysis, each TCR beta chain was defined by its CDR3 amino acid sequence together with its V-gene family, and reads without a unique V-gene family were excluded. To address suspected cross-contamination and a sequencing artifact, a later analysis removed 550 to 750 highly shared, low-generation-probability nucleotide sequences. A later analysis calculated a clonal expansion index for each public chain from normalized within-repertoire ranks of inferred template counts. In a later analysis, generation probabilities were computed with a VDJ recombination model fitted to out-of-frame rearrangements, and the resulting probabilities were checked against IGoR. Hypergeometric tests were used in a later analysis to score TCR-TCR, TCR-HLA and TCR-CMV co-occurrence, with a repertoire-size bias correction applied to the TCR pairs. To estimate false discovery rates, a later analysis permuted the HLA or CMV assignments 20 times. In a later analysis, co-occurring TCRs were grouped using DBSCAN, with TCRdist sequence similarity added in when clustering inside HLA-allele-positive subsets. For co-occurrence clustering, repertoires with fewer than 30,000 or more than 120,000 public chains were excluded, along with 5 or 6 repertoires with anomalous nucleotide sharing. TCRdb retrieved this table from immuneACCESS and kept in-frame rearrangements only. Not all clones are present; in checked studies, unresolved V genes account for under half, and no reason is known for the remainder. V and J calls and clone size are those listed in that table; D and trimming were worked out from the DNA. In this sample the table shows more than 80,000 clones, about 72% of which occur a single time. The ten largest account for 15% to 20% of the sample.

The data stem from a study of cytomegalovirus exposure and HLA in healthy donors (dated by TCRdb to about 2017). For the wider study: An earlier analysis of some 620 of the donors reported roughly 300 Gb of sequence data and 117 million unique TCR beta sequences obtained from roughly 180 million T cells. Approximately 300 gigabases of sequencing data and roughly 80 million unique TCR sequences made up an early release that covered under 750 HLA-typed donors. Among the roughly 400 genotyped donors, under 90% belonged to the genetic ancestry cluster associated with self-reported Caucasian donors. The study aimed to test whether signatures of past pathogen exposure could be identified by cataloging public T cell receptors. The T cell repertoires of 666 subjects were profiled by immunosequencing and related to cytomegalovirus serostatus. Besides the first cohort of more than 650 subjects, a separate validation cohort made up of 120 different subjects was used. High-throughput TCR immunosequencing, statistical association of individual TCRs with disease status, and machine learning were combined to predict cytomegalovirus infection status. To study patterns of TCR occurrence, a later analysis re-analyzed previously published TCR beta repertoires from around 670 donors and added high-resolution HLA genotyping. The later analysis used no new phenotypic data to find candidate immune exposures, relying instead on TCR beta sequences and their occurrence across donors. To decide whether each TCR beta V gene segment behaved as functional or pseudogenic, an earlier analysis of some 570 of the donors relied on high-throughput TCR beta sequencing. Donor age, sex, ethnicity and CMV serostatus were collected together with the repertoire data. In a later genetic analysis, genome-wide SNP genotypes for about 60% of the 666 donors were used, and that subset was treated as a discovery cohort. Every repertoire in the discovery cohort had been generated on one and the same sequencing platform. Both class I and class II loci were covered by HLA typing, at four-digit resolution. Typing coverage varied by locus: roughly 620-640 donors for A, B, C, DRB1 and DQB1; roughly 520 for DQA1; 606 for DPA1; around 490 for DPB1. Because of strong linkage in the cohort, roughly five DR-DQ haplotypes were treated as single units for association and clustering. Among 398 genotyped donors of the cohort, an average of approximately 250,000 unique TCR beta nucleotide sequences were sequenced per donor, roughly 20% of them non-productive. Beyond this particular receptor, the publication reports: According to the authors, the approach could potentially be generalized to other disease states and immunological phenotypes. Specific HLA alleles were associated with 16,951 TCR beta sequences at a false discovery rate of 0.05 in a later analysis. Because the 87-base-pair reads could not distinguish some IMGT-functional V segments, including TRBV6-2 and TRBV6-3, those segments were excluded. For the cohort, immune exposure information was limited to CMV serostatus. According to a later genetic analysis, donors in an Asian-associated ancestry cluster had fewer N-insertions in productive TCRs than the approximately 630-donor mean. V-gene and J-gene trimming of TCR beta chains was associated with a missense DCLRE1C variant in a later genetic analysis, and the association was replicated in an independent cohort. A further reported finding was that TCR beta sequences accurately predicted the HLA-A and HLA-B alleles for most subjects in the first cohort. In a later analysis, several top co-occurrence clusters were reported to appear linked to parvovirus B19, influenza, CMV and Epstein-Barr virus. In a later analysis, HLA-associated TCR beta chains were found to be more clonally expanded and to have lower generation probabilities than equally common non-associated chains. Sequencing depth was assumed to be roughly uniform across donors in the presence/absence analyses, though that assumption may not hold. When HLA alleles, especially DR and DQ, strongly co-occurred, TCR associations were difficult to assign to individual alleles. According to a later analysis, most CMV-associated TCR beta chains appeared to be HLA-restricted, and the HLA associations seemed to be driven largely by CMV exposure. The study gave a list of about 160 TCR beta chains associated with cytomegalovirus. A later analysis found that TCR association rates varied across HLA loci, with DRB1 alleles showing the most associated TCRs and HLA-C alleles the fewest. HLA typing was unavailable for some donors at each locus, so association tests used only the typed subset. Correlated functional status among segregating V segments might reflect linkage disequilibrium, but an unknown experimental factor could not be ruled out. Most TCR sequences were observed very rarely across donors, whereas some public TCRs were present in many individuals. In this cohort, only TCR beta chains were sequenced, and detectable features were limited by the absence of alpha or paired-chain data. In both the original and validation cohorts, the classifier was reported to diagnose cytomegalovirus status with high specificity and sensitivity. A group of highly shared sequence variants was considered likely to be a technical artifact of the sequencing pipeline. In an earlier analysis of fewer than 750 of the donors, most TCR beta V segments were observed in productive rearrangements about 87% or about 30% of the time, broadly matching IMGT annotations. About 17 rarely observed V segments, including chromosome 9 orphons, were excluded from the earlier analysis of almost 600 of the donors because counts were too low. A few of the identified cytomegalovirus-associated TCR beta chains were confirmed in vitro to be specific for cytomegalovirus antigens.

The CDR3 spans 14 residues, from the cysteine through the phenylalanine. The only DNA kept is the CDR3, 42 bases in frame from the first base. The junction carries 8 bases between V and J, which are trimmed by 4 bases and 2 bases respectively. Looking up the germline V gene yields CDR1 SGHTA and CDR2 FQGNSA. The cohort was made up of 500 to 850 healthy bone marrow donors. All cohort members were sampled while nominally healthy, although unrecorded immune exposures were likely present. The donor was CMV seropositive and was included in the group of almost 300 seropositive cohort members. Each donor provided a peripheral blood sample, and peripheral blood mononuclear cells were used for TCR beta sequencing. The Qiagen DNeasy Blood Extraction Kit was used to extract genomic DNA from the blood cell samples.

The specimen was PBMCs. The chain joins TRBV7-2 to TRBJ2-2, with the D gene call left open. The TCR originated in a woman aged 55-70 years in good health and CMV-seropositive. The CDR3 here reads CASSSRSNTGELFF. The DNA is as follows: TGTGCCAGCAGCTCCCGGAGTAACACCGGGGAGCTGTTTTTT.